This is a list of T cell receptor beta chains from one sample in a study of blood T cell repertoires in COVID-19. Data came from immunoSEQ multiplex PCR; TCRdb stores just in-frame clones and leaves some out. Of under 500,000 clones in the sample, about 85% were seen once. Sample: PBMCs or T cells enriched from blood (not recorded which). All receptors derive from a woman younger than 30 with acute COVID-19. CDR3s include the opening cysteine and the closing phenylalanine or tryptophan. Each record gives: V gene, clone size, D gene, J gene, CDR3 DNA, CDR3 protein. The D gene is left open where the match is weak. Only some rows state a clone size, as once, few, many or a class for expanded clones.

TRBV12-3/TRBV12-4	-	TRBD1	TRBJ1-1	TGTGCCGTAGGACAGGAGAACACTGAAGCTTTCTTT	CAVGQENTEAFF
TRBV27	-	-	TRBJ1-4	TGTGCCAGCCGTTATGGCGGGGCAACTAATGAAAAACTGTTTTTT	CASRYGGATNEKLFF
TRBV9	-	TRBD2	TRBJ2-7	TGTGCCAGCAGCGTAGACCCAGGGCTGCTAGCGGACCATCGCGAGCAGTACTTC	CASSVDPGLLADHREQYF
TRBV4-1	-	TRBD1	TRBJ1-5	TGCGCCAGCAGCCCGGGACAGGGTGGTTTGGGCAATCAGCCCCAGCATTTT	CASSPGQGGLGNQPQHF
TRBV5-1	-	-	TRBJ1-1	TGCGCCAGCAGCCCCGCCAATAGGGGTGAAGCTTTCTTT	CASSPANRGEAFF
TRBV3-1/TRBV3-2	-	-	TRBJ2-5	TGTGCCAGCAGCCGGGTGGTGGGGGGGCAAGAAGAGACCCAGTACTTC	CASSRVVGGQEETQYF
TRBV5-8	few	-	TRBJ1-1	TGTGCCAGCAGCTTGACGGGGATGAACACTGAAGCTTTCTTT	CASSLTGMNTEAFF
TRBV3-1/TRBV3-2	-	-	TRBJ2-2	TGTGCCAGCGAAAATAGCGGAAAGAACACCGGGGAGCTGTTTTTT	CASENSGKNTGELFF
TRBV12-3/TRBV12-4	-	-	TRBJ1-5	TGTGCCAGCAGCCCCCCAGGCAATCAGCCCCAGCATTTT	CASSPPGNQPQHF
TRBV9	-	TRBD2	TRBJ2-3	TGTGCCAGCAGCGTAGGCTCTAGCGGGACCACAGATACGCAGTATTTT	CASSVGSSGTTDTQYF
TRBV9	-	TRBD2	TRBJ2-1	TGTGCCAGCAGCCCGGGACTAGCGCTATACAATGAGCAGTTCTTC	CASSPGLALYNEQFF
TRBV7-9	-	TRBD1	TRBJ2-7	TGTGCCAGCAGCTTGGTCCGGGACAGGGTGAGCGAGCAGTACTTC	CASSLVRDRVSEQYF
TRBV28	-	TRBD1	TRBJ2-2	TGTGCCAGCAGAACCGGGACAGGGAACACCGGGGAGCTGTTTTTT	CASRTGTGNTGELFF
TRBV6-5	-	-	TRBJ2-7	TGTGCCAGCAGCAAGCAGGGCTACGAGCAGTACTTC	CASSKQGYEQYF
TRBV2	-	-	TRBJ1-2	TGTGCCAGCAGTGAAGATAGCGGCTACACCTTC	CASSEDSGYTF
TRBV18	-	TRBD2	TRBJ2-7	TGTGCCAGCTCGCCCGGGGGGTCCTACGAGCAGTACTTC	CASSPGGSYEQYF
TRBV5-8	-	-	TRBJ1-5	TGTGCCAGCAGCTGGGGAGGGGTTTCTAATCAGCCCCAGCATTTT	CASSWGGVSNQPQHF
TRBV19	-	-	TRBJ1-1	TGTGCCAGTAGTATAGGGCGGGTTGTTCGGCGAGAAGCTTTCTTT	CASSIGRVVRREAFF
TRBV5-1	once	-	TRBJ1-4	TGCGCCAGCAGCTTAGGAGGGTTGGATGAAAAACTGTTTTTT	CASSLGGLDEKLFF